The rows below give T cell receptor beta chains drawn from one sample of a study of control samples from healthy donors and cancer patients. Profiled with immunoSEQ multiplex PCR; TCRdb holds only in-frame clones, not every one. The sample consists of 100,000 to 120,000 clones, approximately 84% of them appearing once. Sequences were obtained from blood. The receptors originated from a man aged 18 to 35 in good health. The CDR3 runs from the conserved cysteine through the conserved F or W. The D gene is left open where the match is weak. Clone size is not always given. Where it is, it says once, few, many or a class for expanded clones.

TRBJ2-7,-,TRBD2,TRBV25-1,16,TGTGCCAGCAGTGGAACCGAGCGGGGGGTTTCCTACGAGCAGTACTTC,CASSGTERGVSYEQYF
TRBJ2-7,few,-,TRBV5-4,13,TGTGCCAGCAGCGGTCCCTCCGGCTACGAGCAGTACTTC,CASSGPSGYEQYF
TRBJ2-5,-,-,TRBV12-3/TRBV12-4,13,TGTGCCAGCACCCTCCGGGACAAAGAGACCCAGTACTTC,CASTLRDKETQYF
TRBJ2-1,once,-,TRBV5-8,14,TGTGCCAGCACATATCCGATTACCTACAATGAGCAGTTCTTC,CASTYPITYNEQFF
TRBJ1-5,-,-,TRBV3-1/TRBV3-2,19,TGTGCCAGCAGCCAAGATCTCCCAGTTGGCTCATATAGCAATCAGCCCCAGCATTTT,CASSQDLPVGSYSNQPQHF
TRBJ2-7,-,TRBD2,TRBV7-2,14,TGTGCCAGCAGCTCGACTAGCGGGGGGGCCGAGCAGTACTTC,CASSSTSGGAEQYF
TRBJ1-5,once,-,TRBV7-2,15,TGTGCCAGCAGCTTAGCTTGGACAGTCAATCAGCCCCAGCATTTT,CASSLAWTVNQPQHF
TRBJ1-2,-,-,TRBV4-3,17,TGCGCCAGCAGCCATTACAGGGAGGGGAGTGCTAACTATGGCTACACCTTC,CASSHYREGSANYGYTF
TRBJ2-1,once,TRBD1,TRBV18,13,TGTGCCAGCTCACGGGACAGCCGCAATGAGCAGTTCTTC,CASSRDSRNEQFF
TRBJ2-5,-,-,TRBV5-1,15,TGCGCCAGCACGGGTGGGGTAGGGTTCCAAGAGACCCAGTACTTC,CASTGGVGFQETQYF
TRBJ2-1,-,TRBD2,TRBV12-5,15,TGTGCTAGTGGTGAGCGGGGGTTACACTACAATGAGCAGTTCTTC,CASGERGLHYNEQFF
TRBJ2-2,-,-,TRBV9,13,TGTGCAAGCGGGGCAGGGGGCACCGGGGAGCTGTTTTTT,CASGAGGTGELFF
TRBJ1-5,-,-,TRBV6-2/TRBV6-3,12,TGTGCCAGCAGTTCCCCGGGGCAGCCCCAGCATTTT,CASSSPGQPQHF
TRBJ2-1,once,-,TRBV5-1,11,TGCGCCAGCAGCTTGGGCAATGAGCAGTTCTTC,CASSLGNEQFF
TRBJ1-1,-,TRBD1,TRBV19,14,TGTGCCAGTAGTAGACAGGGTAGGGGCACTGAAGCTTTCTTT,CASSRQGRGTEAFF
TRBJ2-3,-,-,TRBV6-2/TRBV6-3,16,TGTGCCAGCAGTTACCGGGCTCAGGGTAGTCGGAATACGCAGTATTTT,CASSYRAQGSRNTQYF
TRBJ1-4,-,-,TRBV6-2/TRBV6-3,15,TGTGCCAGCAGTTACCTCGGGACCGACAATGAAAAACTGTTTTTT,CASSYLGTDNEKLFF
TRBJ1-2,-,-,TRBV11-2,15,TGTGCCAGCAGCTTAGATCCGGGGGCCGCCTATGGCTACACCTTC,CASSLDPGAAYGYTF